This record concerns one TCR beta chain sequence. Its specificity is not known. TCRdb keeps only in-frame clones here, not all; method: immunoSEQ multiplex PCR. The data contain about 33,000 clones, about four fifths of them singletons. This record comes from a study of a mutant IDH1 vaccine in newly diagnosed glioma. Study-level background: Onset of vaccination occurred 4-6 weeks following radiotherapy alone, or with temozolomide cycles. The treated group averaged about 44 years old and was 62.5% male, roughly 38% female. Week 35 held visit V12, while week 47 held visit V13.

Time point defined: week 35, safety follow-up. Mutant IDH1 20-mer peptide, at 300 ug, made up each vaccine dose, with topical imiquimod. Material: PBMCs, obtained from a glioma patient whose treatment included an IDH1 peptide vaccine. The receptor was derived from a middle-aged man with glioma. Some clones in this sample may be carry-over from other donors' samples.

The DNA of the CDR3 is TGTGCCAGCAGTTTATGGGCTGGGGTCGGGGATACGCAGTATTTT. Encoded protein: CASSLWAGVGDTQYF. The V gene is TRBV27, the J gene TRBJ2-3; no definite D call. The germline gives CDR1 MNHEY, CDR2 SMNVEV (reference sequence). The length of the CDR3 is 15 residues. V gave up 1 base and J gave up 6 bases, with 14 bases separating them.